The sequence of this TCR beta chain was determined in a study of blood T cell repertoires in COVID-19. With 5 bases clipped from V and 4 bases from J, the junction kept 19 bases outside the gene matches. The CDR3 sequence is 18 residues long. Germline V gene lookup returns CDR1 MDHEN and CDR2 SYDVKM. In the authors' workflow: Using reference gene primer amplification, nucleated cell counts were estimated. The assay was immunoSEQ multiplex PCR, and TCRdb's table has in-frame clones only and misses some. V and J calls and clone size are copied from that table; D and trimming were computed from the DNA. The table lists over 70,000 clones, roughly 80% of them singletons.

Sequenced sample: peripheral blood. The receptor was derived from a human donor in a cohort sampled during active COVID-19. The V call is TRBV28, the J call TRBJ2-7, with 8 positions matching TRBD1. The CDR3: CASSPYRWGRGRWYEQYF. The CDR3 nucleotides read TGTGCCAGCAGTCCATATCGGTGGGGCAGGGGGCGCTGGTACGAGCAGTACTTC.